This TCR beta chain was sequenced during a study of blood T cell repertoires in COVID-19. Sequencing was performed with immunoSEQ multiplex PCR; in TCRdb, only in-frame clones are kept and a portion is missing. The sample shows 250,000 or so clones, 90% of them seen only once. CDR1 and CDR2 from the germline V gene are MGHDK and SYGVNS. The CDR3 contains 14 residues. Trimming cost V 5 bases and J 2 bases, with 10 bases left between them. The TCR sequence derives from a woman under 40 with acute COVID-19. The sequencing input was PBMCs or T cells enriched from blood (not recorded which). This chain connects TRBV25-1 to TRBJ1-5; maybe TRBD1 (6 bases). CDR3 coding DNA: TGTGCCAGCAGTCCAGGGGTAGGCAATCAGCCCCAGCATTTT. Translation gives CASSPGVGNQPQHF.